The source of this TCR beta chain is a study of PD-L1 blockade in urothelial cancer. Whole-study context: The year 2014 saw patients start atezolizumab, 1,200 mg intravenously every 3 weeks. Blood was analyzed 3 weeks (second dose) and 6 weeks after treatment start.

In each PCR, synthetic TCR analog templates were spiked in. Clones were sequenced by immunoSEQ multiplex PCR, and TCRdb holds only the in-frame ones, with some missing. The sample consists of about 110,000 clones, under 85% of them appearing once. The patients had locally advanced or metastatic urothelial carcinoma. V shed 1 base and J shed 4 bases, with 11 bases lying between them. The CDR3 runs 15 residues. Germline V gene lookup returns CDR1 SEHNR and CDR2 FQNEAQ (reference sequence). The sequencing here drew on PBMCs, taken around atezolizumab (anti-PD-L1) treatment. The origin of this receptor is a man aged 45-65 years with urothelial cancer. The chain employs TRBV7-9 and TRBJ1-5, with D unresolved. CDR3 nucleotides: TGTGCCAGCAGCTTAGTGGGCCAGATTAATCAGCCCCAGCATTTT. This gives the protein CASSLVGQINQPQHF.